Listed below are T cell receptor beta chains from one sample, sequenced in a study of memory CD4+ T cells and cytomegalovirus serostatus. Assay: immunoSEQ multiplex PCR; the TCRdb copy retains only in-frame clones and omits some. The sample has some 65,000 clones; about 78% are singletons. The specimen sequenced was memory CD4+ T cells from blood. These receptors all come from an adult in good health and CMV-seronegative. Some clones in this sample may be carry-over from other donors' samples. CDR3s include the opening cysteine and the closing phenylalanine or tryptophan. Fields, in order: J gene, D gene, V gene, clone size, CDR3 protein, CDR3 DNA. D genes are given only for firm matches. Where a row states a size, it is once, few, many or the class of an expanded clone; other rows omit it.

TRBJ1-4 - TRBV11-2 - CATTMDPNEKLFF TGTGCCACCACTATGGACCCTAATGAAAAACTGTTTTTT
TRBJ2-1 TRBD1 TRBV9 - CASSVGQGSYNEQFF TGTGCCAGCAGCGTGGGACAGGGTTCCTACAATGAGCAGTTCTTC
TRBJ1-1 TRBD1 TRBV11-2 - CASSLDGQVQNTEAFF TGTGCCAGCAGCTTAGATGGACAGGTCCAGAACACTGAAGCTTTCTTT
TRBJ2-2 - TRBV9 - CASSVEASVYTGELFF TGTGCCAGCAGCGTAGAGGCTAGCGTTTACACCGGGGAGCTGTTTTTT
TRBJ2-3 - TRBV11-2 - CASGDFTDTQYF TGTGCCAGCGGTGACTTCACAGATACGCAGTATTTT
TRBJ1-2 TRBD1 TRBV10-3 - CAISETTGQAYGYTF TGTGCCATCAGTGAGACAACAGGACAGGCCTATGGCTACACCTTC
TRBJ1-3 - TRBV9 - CASSSPRQDWEGNTIYF TGTGCCAGCAGCTCCCCGAGGCAGGACTGGGAAGGAAACACCATATATTTT
TRBJ2-7 - TRBV18 - CASSPLPATSSYEQYF TGTGCCAGCTCACCACTGCCAGCGACAAGCTCCTACGAGCAGTACTTC
TRBJ1-3 - TRBV11-2 - CASSSSPGKGNTIYF TGTGCCAGCAGCTCAAGCCCAGGGAAAGGAAACACCATATATTTT
TRBJ1-2 - TRBV21-1 - CASSKAQGGGYTF TGTGCCAGCAGCAAAGCCCAGGGCGGGGGCTACACCTTC
TRBJ1-1 - TRBV30 - CAWRSGGYTEAFF TGTGCCTGGAGATCTGGAGGATACACTGAAGCTTTCTTT
TRBJ1-2 TRBD1 TRBV6-6 - CASRADRASYGYTF TGTGCCAGCAGGGCGGACAGGGCAAGCTATGGCTACACCTTC
TRBJ1-6 TRBD1 TRBV2 few CASSSGGGYNSPLHF TGTGCCAGCAGCTCAGGGGGAGGCTATAATTCACCCCTCCACTTT
TRBJ2-1 - TRBV5-1 - CASSLAGNNEQFF TGCGCCAGCAGCTTGGCGGGAAACAATGAGCAGTTCTTC
TRBJ2-1 TRBD2 TRBV19 few CATKGASGYNEQFF TGTGCCACCAAAGGGGCTAGCGGATACAATGAGCAGTTCTTC
TRBJ2-7 TRBD1 TRBV5-1 - CASSSGQGSYEQYF TGCGCCAGCAGCTCGGGACAGGGGTCCTACGAGCAGTACTTC
TRBJ2-4 TRBD2 TRBV5-1 - CASSFPSGRAGENIQYF TGCGCCAGCAGCTTTCCGAGCGGGAGGGCCGGTGAAAACATTCAGTACTTC
TRBJ2-5 - TRBV5-1 - CASSQIDGGETQYF TGCGCCAGCAGCCAAATCGACGGTGGAGAGACCCAGTACTTC
TRBJ1-2 TRBD1 TRBV7-2 - CASSPRQGLDGYTF TGTGCCAGCAGCCCCCGACAGGGCCTGGATGGCTACACCTTC
TRBJ2-3 - TRBV7-7 - CASSLSPGDTQYF TGTGCTAGCAGCTTATCGCCGGGGGATACGCAGTATTTT
TRBJ2-7 - TRBV19 - CASSMRAGAYEQYF TGTGCCAGTAGTATGAGAGCGGGCGCCTACGAGCAGTACTTC
TRBJ2-3 TRBD1 TRBV18 - CASSPLDRGSTDTQYF TGTGCCAGCTCACCCCTTGACAGGGGTAGCACAGATACGCAGTATTTT